Below, 7 T cell receptor beta chains from the same sample are listed, as sequenced in a study of T cell responses to AZD1222 COVID-19 vaccine. The table came from immunoSEQ multiplex PCR; TCRdb's copy has only in-frame clones and leaves some out. The sample holds 90,000 to 120,000 clones; about 90% are singletons and the top ten take about 6.6%. The sequenced sample was peripheral blood, obtained on day 0 of AZD1222 vaccination. All receptors come from an adult in good health.

The V and J genes are TRBV19 and TRBJ2-2; maybe TRBD1 (5 bases). CDR1 and CDR2 (germline): LNHDA, SQIVND (reference sequence). This CDR3 spans 11 amino acids. The CDR3 sequence is CQGVETGELFF. The CDR3 DNA is TGTCAAGGGGTAGAGACCGGGGAGCTGTTTTTT.

The rearrangement links TRBV2 to TRBJ1-1; D might be TRBD1 (6 bases). CDR1 is SNHLY and CDR2 is FYNNEI in the germline V gene. The CDR3 covers 13 residues. Trimming stripped 7 bases from V and 11 bases from J, with 20 bases between. CDR3: CASKTGRTVDAFF. DNA for the CDR3: TGTGCCAGCAAGACAGGCCGTACTGTCGACGCTTTCTTT.

The V call is TRBV2, the J call TRBJ2-1, with TRBD2 matching 9 bases. V shed 3 bases and J 6 bases; nucleotides not matched to a gene: 3. Germline V gene data show CDR1 as SNHLY and CDR2 as FYNNEI. The CDR3 is 14 amino acids. The CDR3: CASSDGREGNEQFF. CDR3 nucleotide sequence: TGTGCCAGCAGTGACGGGCGGGAGGGCAATGAGCAGTTCTTC.

The CDR3 bases are TGCGCCAGCAGCCAAGCCTGGGGGGAGAACACTGAAGCTTTCTTT. This codes for CASSQAWGENTEAFF. The chain recombines TRBV4-1 with TRBJ1-1; D is perhaps TRBD1 (5 bases). The germline gives CDR1 MGHRA, CDR2 YSYEKL. This CDR3 has 15 residues. The V end lost 1 base, the J end lost 1 base, and 10 bases lay between the germline ends.

The chain employs TRBV28 and TRBJ1-3; D gene ambiguous. This CDR3 is built from 16 residues. Trimming removed 5 bases from V and 2 bases from J, with 16 bases in between. Germline CDR1 reads MDHEN; CDR2 reads SYDVKM. CDR3 nucleotides: TGTGCCAGCAGTCCCCCCCACCTACAGACTGGAAACACCATATATTTT. Encoded protein: CASSPPHLQTGNTIYF. Using reference TRBV28 and TRBJ1-3 for the parts outside the CDR3, the full variable domain is DVKVTQSSRYLVKRTGEKVFLECVQDMDHENMFWYRQDPGLGLRLIYFSYDVKMKEKGDIPEGYSVSREKKERFSLILESASTNQTSMYLCASSPPHLQTGNTIYFGEGSWLTVV.

The V call is TRBV5-5, the J call TRBJ2-2, with D possibly matching TRBD1 (7 bases). The V gene's germline CDR1 is SGHKS and CDR2 YYEKEE (reference sequence). V lost 1 base and J 4 bases, leaving 11 bases between the germline ends. The CDR3 sequence is 15 residues long. The CDR3 sequence is CASSLQGGGTGELFF. CDR3 DNA: TGTGCCAGCAGCTTGCAGGGGGGCGGCACCGGGGAGCTGTTTTTT. Based on the CDR3 plus reference TRBV5-5 and TRBJ2-2, the full variable domain is DAGVTQSPTHLIKTRGQQVTLRCSPISGHKSVSWYQQVLGQGPQFIFQYYEKEERGRGNFPDRFSARQFPNYSSELNVNALLLGDSALYLCASSLQGGGTGELFFGEGSRLTVL.

The chain joins TRBV24-1 to TRBJ2-1, with TRBD2 matching 10 bases. Unmatched junction bases numbered 9, after V lost 1 base and J lost 7 bases. Germline V gene lookup returns CDR1 KGHDR and CDR2 SFDVKD. CDR3 length: 17 amino acids. The CDR3 sequence: CATSDFSGRAQGNEQFF. As DNA, the CDR3 is TGTGCCACCAGTGATTTCAGCGGGAGGGCCCAGGGGAATGAGCAGTTCTTC.